Following are 18 T cell receptor beta chains from one sample sequenced in a study of blood T cell repertoires in COVID-19. The data were produced by immunoSEQ multiplex PCR, yet TCRdb's version contains in-frame clones alone and is incomplete. Seen here are about 380,000 clones, approximately 90% observed once, and the top ten hold 0.9% to 1.5%. The sample comprised PBMCs or T cells enriched from blood (not recorded which). These receptors were collected from a woman between 18 and 29 years old who had recovered from COVID-19.

On this clone: Other nucleotide sequences from this sample produce the same CDR3. The DNA of the CDR3 is TGTGCCAGCAGCTTAGACAGGAACACTGAAGCTTTCTTT. Translating it yields CASSLDRNTEAFF. V usage is TRBV7-2 and J usage is TRBJ1-1; D gene unclear. Germline lookup yields CDR1 SGHTA and CDR2 FQGNSA. With 1 base removed from V and 1 base from J, the gap between germline ends came to 4 bases. There are 13 residues in the CDR3.

This sequence joins TRBV4-1 and TRBJ2-4; tentatively, D is TRBD2 (5 bases). This CDR3 has 14 residues. V gave up 4 bases and J gave up 7 bases, with 14 bases separating them. The germline V gene has CDR1 MGHRA and CDR2 YSYEKL. CDR3: CASSPDFRLNIQYF. For the CDR3, the DNA is TGCGCCAGCAGCCCGGACTTTCGGCTCAACATTCAGTACTTC.

V usage is TRBV27 and J usage is TRBJ1-6; D might be TRBD1 (6 bases). CDR1 is MNHEY and CDR2 is SMNVEV in the germline V gene (reference sequence). Trimming pared 11 bases from V and 9 bases from J, leaving 17 bases between. The CDR3 runs 13 residues. The CDR3 reads CAARQGHSSPLHF. The CDR3 DNA sequence: TGTGCCGCCAGGCAGGGGCATTCTTCACCCCTCCACTTT.

The J gene is TRBJ1-1, the V gene TRBV7-3; 9 positions agree with TRBD1. The CDR3 loop spans 13 amino acids. After removal of 5 bases from V and 8 bases from J, the junction contained 6 bases not matched to a gene. Germline V lookup: CDR1 SGHTA, CDR2 FQGTGA. The CDR3, as DNA: TGTGCCAGCAGCGGGACAGGGATTGGGGAAGCTTTCTTT. This sequence encodes CASSGTGIGEAFF.

The rearrangement links TRBV27 to TRBJ1-6, with D hard to call. Germline V gene lookup returns CDR1 MNHEY and CDR2 SMNVEV (reference sequence). V lost 5 bases and J 7 bases, leaving 6 bases between the germline ends. The CDR3 spans 12 residues. CDR3 loop: CASSQANSPLHF. The CDR3, as DNA: TGTGCCAGCAGTCAGGCAAATTCACCCCTCCACTTT.

This sequence joins TRBV6-5 and TRBJ1-2; maybe TRBD1 (6 bases). V lost 7 bases to trimming and J lost 4 bases, with 13 bases between them. Germline V gene data show CDR1 as MNHEY and CDR2 as SVGAGI. The CDR3 sequence is 13 residues long. In nucleotides, the CDR3 is TGTGCCAGCACCCCTGGACAGTTCTATGGCTACACCTTC. It encodes CASTPGQFYGYTF.

The J gene is TRBJ1-2, the V gene TRBV7-6, with 9 nucleotides matching TRBD1. Per the germline V gene, CDR1 is SGHVS and CDR2 is FNYEAQ. CDR3 size: 15 residues. Trimming at V came to 5 bases and at J to 5 bases, leaving 9 bases not matched to a gene. The CDR3 spells CASSAGQGSRYGYTF. CDR3 in DNA: TGTGCCAGCAGCGCTGGACAGGGGTCGAGGTATGGCTACACCTTC.

The V and J genes are TRBV7-2 and TRBJ1-2; 7 nucleotides align to TRBD1. V trimming: 5 bases; J trimming: 0 bases; junction bases outside the gene matches: 6. CDR3 length: 15 amino acids. Germline CDR1 SGHTA, CDR2 FQGNSA. CDR3 loop: CASSIRQGANYGYTF. CDR3 sequence (DNA): TGTGCCAGCAGCATACGACAGGGAGCTAACTATGGCTACACCTTC.

The chain combines TRBV4-1 with TRBJ2-2, with 7 nucleotides matching TRBD1. The CDR3 is made up of 15 amino acids. Trimming took 4 bases from V and 7 from J; bases not matched to a gene: 9. CDR1 is MGHRA and CDR2 is YSYEKL in the germline V gene. The CDR3 protein is CASSRITGAGGELFF. CDR3 coding DNA: TGCGCCAGCAGCCGTATTACAGGGGCCGGCGGGGAGCTGTTTTTT.

This clone was counted a single time. This chain uses TRBV21-1 with TRBJ1-4; TRBD1, the table's D call, was not compared with the DNA. TRBV21-1 is reported as a pseudogene. The CDR3 sequence is 15 residues long. CDR3 in amino acids: CASSKARRGKEKLFF. The CDR3 DNA sequence: TGTGCCAGCAGCAAAGCGCGCAGGGGGAAGGAAAAACTGTTTTTT.

V is TRBV2 and J is TRBJ2-6, with D hard to call. The CDR3 is 15 residues long. Germline loops: CDR1 SNHLY, CDR2 FYNNEI. V was pared by 3 bases and J by 0 bases, with 6 bases between. The CDR3 loop is CASSDRHSGANVLTF. CDR3 bases: TGTGCCAGCAGTGACAGGCACTCTGGGGCCAACGTCCTGACTTTC.

The rearrangement joins TRBV2 to TRBJ2-1; D is uncertain. The CDR3 is 12 amino acids. Germline assignment: CDR1 SNHLY and CDR2 FYNNEI. Trimming took 3 bases from V and 10 from J, leaving 10 bases between them. CDR3 nucleotides: TGTGCCAGCAGTGATGATGGCAGAGAGCAGTTCTTC. Translated: CASSDDGREQFF.

To note about this clone: In the same sample, other DNA sequences code for this CDR3. The chain combines TRBV18 with TRBJ1-2; 11 bases fit TRBD1. The CDR3 is 13 amino acids. Unmatched junction bases numbered 2, after V lost 3 bases and J lost 8 bases. Germline CDR1 and CDR2: KGHSH and LQKENI. The CDR3 bases are TGTGCCAGCTCACCGGGACAGGGGGTCGGCTACACCTTC. This encodes CASSPGQGVGYTF. The full variable domain, its missing parts supplied by reference TRBV18 and TRBJ1-2, is NAGVMQNPRHLVRRRGQEARLRCSPMKGHSHVYWYRQLPEEGLKFMVYLQKENIIDESGMPKERFSAEFPKEGPSILRIQQVVRGDSAAYFCASSPGQGVGYTFGSGTRLTVV.

With regard to this clone: This CDR3 is also generated by other DNA sequences in the sample. The chain combines TRBV12-3 or TRBV12-4 with TRBJ1-1; D is undetermined. This CDR3 contains 12 residues. Trimming took off 0 bases at V and 6 bases at J, with 5 bases between the two ends. The CDR3 spells CASSLAGPEAFF. The CDR3 coding sequence is TGTGCCAGCAGTTTAGCCGGTCCTGAAGCTTTCTTT.

Concerning this clone itself: Other DNA sequences of this sample code for an identical CDR3. The rearrangement joins TRBV12-3 or TRBV12-4 to TRBJ1-2; D is ambiguous. This CDR3 comprises 13 residues. V lost 4 bases and J lost 1, with 7 bases in between. The CDR3 spells CASSSPGNYGYTF. CDR3 nucleotides: TGTGCCAGCAGTTCGCCAGGTAACTATGGCTACACCTTC.

V and J are TRBV18 and TRBJ1-2; no definite D call. CDR1 and CDR2 from the germline V gene are KGHSH and LQKENI. V lost 6 bases to trimming and J lost 4 bases, with 6 bases between them. The CDR3 contains 11 residues. CDR3 DNA: TGTGCCAGCTCGTCTCGCTATGGCTACACCTTC. Its translation: CASSSRYGYTF.

The gene calls are TRBV29-1 and TRBJ1-2, with D unresolved. CDR3 length: 12 amino acids. V was shortened by 2 bases and J by 2 bases, with 6 bases between the two germline ends. Germline-derived CDR1 and CDR2 are SQVTM and ANQGSEA. The CDR3 protein is CSVEWQNYGYTF. In nucleotides, the CDR3 is TGCAGCGTTGAATGGCAAAACTATGGCTACACCTTC.

This CDR3 is CASSLRQSSYNEQFF. The DNA of the CDR3 is TGTGCCAGCAGCCTAAGACAGAGCTCCTACAATGAGCAGTTCTTC. This sequence joins TRBV11-3 and TRBJ2-1; possibly TRBD1 for D (5 bases). V shed 5 bases and J shed 0 bases, with 11 bases lying between them. The CDR3 runs to 15 residues. Per germline, CDR1 SGHNT and CDR2 YENEEA.